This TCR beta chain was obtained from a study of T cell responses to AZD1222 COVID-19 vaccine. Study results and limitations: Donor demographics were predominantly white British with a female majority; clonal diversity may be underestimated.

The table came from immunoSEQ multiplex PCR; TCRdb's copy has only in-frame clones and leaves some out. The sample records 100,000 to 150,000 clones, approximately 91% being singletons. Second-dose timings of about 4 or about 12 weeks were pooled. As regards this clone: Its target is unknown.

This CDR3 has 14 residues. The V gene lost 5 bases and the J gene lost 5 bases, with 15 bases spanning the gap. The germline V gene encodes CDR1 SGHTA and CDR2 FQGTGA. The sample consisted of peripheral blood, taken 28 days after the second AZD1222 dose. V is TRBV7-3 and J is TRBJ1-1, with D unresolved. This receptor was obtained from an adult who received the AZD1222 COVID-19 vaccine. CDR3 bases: TGTGCCAGCAGCACCACCCGGGGAAGTACTGAAGCTTTCTTT. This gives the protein CASSTTRGSTEAFF.